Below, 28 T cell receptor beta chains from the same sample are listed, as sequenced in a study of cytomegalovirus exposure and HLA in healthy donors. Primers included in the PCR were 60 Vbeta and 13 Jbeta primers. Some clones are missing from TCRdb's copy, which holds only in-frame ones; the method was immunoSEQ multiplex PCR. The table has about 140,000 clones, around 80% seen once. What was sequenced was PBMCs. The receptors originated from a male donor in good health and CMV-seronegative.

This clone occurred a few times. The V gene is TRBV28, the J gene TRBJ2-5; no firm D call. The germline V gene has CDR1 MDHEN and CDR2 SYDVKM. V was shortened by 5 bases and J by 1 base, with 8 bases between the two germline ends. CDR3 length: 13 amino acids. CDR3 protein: CASSQIPQETQYF. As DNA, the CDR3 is TGTGCCAGCAGTCAGATTCCCCAAGAGACCCAGTACTTC.

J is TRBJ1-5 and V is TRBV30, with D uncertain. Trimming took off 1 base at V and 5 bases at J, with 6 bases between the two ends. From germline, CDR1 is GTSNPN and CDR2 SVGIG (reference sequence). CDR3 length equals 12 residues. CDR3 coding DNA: TGTGCCTGGAGTGACACCCATCAGCCCCAGCATTTT. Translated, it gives CAWSDTHQPQHF.

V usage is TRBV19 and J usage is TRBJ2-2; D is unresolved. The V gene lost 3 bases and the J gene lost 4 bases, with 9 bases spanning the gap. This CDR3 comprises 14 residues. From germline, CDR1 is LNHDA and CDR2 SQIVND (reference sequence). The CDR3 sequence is CASSMQRFTGELFF. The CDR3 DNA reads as TGTGCCAGTAGTATGCAGAGGTTCACCGGGGAGCTGTTTTTT.

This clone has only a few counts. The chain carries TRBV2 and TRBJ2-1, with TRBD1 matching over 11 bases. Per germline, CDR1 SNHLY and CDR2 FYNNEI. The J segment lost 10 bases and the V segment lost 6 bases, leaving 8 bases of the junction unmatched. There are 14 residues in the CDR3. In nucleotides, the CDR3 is TGTGCCAGCAGGGACGGGACAGGGGGATGGGAGCAGTTCTTC. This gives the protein CASRDGTGGWEQFF.

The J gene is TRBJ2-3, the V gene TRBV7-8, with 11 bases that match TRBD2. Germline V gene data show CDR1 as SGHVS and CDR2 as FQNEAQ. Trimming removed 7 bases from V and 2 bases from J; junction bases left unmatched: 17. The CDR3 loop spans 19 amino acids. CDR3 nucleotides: TGTGCCAGCAAGTGGGAGGCTAGCGGGGGGAGCACTGTCACAGATACGCAGTATTTT. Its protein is CASKWEASGGSTVTDTQYF.

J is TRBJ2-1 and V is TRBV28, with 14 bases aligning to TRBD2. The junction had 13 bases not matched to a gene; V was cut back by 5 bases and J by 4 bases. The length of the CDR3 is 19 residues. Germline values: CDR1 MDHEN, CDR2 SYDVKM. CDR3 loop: CASSPTPWTSGGPYNEQFF. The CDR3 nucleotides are TGTGCCAGCAGTCCTACTCCATGGACTAGCGGGGGGCCATACAATGAGCAGTTCTTC. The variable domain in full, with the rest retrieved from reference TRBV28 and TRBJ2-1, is DVKVTQSSRYLVKRTGEKVFLECVQDMDHENMFWYRQDPGLGLRLIYFSYDVKMKEKGDIPEGYSVSREKKERFSLILESASTNQTSMYLCASSPTPWTSGGPYNEQFFGPGTRLTVL.

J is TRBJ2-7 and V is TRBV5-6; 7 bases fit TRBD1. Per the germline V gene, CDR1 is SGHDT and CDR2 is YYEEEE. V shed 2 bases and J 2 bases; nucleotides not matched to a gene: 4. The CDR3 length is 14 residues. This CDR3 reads CASSLLTGTYEQYF. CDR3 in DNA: TGTGCCAGCAGCTTACTGACAGGGACCTACGAGCAGTACTTC.

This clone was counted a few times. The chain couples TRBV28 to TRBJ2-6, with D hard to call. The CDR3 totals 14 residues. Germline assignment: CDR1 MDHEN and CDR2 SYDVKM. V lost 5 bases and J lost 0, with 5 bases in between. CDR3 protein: CASSAASGANVLTF. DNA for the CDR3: TGTGCCAGCAGTGCGGCCTCTGGGGCCAACGTCCTGACTTTC.

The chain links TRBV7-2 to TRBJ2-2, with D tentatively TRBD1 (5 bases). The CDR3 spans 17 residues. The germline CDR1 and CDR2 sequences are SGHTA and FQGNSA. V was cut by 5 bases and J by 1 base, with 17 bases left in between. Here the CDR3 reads CASSPLVTVQNTGELFF. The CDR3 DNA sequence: TGTGCCAGCAGCCCTCTCGTGACAGTACAGAACACCGGGGAGCTGTTTTTT.

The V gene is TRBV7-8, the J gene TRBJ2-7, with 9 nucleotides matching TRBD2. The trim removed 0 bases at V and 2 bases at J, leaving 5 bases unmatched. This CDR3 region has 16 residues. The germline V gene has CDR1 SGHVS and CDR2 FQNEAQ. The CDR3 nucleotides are TGTGCCAGCAGCTTAGCCAAGCGGGGGGCCACCTACGAGCAGTACTTC. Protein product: CASSLAKRGATYEQYF.

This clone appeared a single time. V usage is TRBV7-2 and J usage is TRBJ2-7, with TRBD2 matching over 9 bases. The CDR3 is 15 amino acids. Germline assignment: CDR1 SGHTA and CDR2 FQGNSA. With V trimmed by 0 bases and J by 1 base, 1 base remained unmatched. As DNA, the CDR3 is TGTGCCAGCAGCTTAGCTACTAGCGGGTCCTACGAGCAGTACTTC. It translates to CASSLATSGSYEQYF.

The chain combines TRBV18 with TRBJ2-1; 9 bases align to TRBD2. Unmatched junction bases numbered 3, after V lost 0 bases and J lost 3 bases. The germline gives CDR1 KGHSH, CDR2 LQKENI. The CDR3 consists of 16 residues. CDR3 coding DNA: TGTGCCAGCTCACCACCTGGCGGGGGGGTCTACAATGAGCAGTTCTTC. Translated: CASSPPGGGVYNEQFF.

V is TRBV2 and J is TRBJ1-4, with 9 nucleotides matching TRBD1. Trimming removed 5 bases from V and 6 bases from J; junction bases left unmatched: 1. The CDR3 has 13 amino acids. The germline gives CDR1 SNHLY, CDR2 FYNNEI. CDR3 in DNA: TGTGCCAGCAGTCGACAGGGGGATGAAAAACTGTTTTTT. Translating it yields CASSRQGDEKLFF.

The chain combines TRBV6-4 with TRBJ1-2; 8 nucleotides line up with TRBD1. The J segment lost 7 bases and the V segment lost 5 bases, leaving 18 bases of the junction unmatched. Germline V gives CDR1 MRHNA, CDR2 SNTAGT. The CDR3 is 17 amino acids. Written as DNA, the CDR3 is TGTGCCAGCAGTCCCCCCTGGACAGGGTGGCCACGGCGTGGCTACACCTTC. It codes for CASSPPWTGWPRRGYTF.

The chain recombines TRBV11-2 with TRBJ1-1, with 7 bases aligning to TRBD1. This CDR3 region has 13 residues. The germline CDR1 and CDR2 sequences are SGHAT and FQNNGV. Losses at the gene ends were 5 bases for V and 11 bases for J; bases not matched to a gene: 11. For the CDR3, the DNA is TGTGCCAGCAGCAACACGCTGACAGGGACGGCTTTCTTT. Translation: CASSNTLTGTAFF.

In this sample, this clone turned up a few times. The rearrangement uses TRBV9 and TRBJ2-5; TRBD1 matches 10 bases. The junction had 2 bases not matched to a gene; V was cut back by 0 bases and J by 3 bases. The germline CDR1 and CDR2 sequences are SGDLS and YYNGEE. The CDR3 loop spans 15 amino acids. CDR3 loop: CASSVDGTGEETQYF. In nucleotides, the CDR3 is TGTGCCAGCAGCGTAGATGGGACAGGGGAAGAGACCCAGTACTTC.

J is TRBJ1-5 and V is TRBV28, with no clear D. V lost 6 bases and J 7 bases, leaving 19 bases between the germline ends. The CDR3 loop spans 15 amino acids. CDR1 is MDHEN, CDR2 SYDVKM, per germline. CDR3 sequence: CASSSSRRGWQPQHF. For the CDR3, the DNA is TGTGCCAGCAGCTCCTCGCGTCGGGGATGGCAGCCCCAGCATTTT.

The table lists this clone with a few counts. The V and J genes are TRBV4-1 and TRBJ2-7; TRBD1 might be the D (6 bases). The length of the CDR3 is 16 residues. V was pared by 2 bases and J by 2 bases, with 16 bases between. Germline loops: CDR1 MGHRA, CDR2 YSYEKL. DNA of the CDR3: TGCGCCAGCAGCCAAACATACAGGGAAAGGACCTACGAGCAGTACTTC. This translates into CASSQTYRERTYEQYF.

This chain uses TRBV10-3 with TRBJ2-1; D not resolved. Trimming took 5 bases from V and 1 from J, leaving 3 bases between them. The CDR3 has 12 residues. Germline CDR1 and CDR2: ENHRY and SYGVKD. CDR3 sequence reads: CAISPSYNEQFF. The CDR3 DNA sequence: TGTGCCATCAGTCCATCCTACAATGAGCAGTTCTTC.

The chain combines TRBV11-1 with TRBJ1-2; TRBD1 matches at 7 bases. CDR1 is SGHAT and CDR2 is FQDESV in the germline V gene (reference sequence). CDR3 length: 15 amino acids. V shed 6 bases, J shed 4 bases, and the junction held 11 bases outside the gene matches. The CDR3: CASRGEPGQSYGYTF. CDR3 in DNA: TGTGCCAGCAGAGGAGAACCGGGACAGTCCTATGGCTACACCTTC. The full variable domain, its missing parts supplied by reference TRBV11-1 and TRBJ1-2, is EAEVAQSPRYKITEKSQAVAFWCDPISGHATLYWYRQILGQGPELLVQFQDESVVDDSQLPKDRFSAERLKGVDSTLKIQPAELGDSAMYLCASRGEPGQSYGYTFGSGTRLTVV.

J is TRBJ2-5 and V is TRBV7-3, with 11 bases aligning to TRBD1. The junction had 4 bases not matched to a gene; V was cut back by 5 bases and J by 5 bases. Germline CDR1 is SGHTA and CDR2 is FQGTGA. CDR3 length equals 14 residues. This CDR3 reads CASSRTGGEETQYF. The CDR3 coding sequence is TGTGCCAGCAGCCGGACAGGGGGCGAGGAGACCCAGTACTTC. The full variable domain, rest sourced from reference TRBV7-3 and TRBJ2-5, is GAGVSQTPSNKVTEKGKYVELRCDPISGHTALYWYRQSLGQGPEFLIYFQGTGAADDSGLPNDRFFAVRPEGSVSTLKIQRTERGDSAVYLCASSRTGGEETQYFGPGTRLLVL.

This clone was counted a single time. The CDR3 loop reads CAWSTGGAGANVLTF. CDR3 DNA sequence: TGTGCCTGGAGTACAGGGGGCGCTGGGGCCAACGTCCTGACTTTC. The rearrangement uses TRBV30 and TRBJ2-6, with 9 bases identical to TRBD1. Germline V gene sequence: CDR1 GTSNPN, CDR2 SVGIG (reference sequence). The CDR3 covers 15 residues. The ends lost 2 bases at V and 2 bases at J; junction bases unmatched: 1.

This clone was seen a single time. For the CDR3, the DNA is TGTGCCAGTAGCTCGACAGCCTATGGCTACACCTTC. This encodes CASSSTAYGYTF. This chain joins TRBV19 and TRBJ1-2; weak D call: TRBD1 (5 bases). Germline values: CDR1 LNHDA, CDR2 SQIVND (reference sequence). V lost 6 bases and J 4 bases, leaving 9 bases between the germline ends. The CDR3 runs 12 residues. Based on the CDR3 plus reference TRBV19 and TRBJ1-2, the full variable domain is DGGITQSPKYLFRKEGQNVTLSCEQNLNHDAMYWYRQDPGQGLRLIYYSQIVNDFQKGDIAEGYSVSREKKESFPLTVTSAQKNPTAFYLCASSSTAYGYTFGSGTRLTVV.

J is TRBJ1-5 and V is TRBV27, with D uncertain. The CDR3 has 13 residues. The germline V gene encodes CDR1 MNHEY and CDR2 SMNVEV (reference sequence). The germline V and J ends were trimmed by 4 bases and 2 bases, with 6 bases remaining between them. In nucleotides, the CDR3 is TGTGCCAGCAGTTCTGGGCGCAATCAGCCCCAGCATTTT. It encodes CASSSGRNQPQHF.

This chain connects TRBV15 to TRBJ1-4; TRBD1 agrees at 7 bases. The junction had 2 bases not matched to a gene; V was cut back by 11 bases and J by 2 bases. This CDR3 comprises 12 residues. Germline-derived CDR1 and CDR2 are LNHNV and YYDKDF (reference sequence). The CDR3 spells CASGGTNEKLFF. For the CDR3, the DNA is TGTGCCTCAGGGGGGACTAATGAAAAACTGTTTTTT. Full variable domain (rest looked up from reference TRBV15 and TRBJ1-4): DAMVIQNPRYQVTQFGKPVTLSCSQTLNHNVMYWYQQKSSQAPKLLFHYYDKDFNNEADTPDNFQSRRPNTSFCFLDIRSPGLGDTAMYLCASGGTNEKLFFGSGTQLSVL.

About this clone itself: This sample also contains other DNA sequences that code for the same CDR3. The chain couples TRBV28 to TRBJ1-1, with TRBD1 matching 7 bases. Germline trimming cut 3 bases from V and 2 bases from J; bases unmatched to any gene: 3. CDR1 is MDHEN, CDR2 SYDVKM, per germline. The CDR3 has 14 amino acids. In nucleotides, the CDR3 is TGTGCCAGCAGTTTGACAGGGTCAAACACTGAAGCTTTCTTT. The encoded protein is CASSLTGSNTEAFF.

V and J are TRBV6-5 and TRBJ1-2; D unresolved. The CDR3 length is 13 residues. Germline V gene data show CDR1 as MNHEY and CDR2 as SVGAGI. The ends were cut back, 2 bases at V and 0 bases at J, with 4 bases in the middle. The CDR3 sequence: CASSYRANYGYTF. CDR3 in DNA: TGTGCCAGCAGTTACCGGGCTAACTATGGCTACACCTTC.

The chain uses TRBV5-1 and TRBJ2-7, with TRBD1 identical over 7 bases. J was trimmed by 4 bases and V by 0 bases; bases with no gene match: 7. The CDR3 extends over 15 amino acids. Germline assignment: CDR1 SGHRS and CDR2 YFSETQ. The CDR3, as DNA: TGCGCCAGCAGCTTGGAAGGGGGCGCGAAGTACGAGCAGTACTTC. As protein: CASSLEGGAKYEQYF.